This T cell receptor (beta chain) was retrieved from a study of spatial heterogeneity in lung cancer. Study-wide background: Alpha-chain detections were consistently fewer than beta-chain detections among the sequences.

Via MiXCR, TCRdb re-called the 5' RACE reads, giving one row per CDR3 protein. The table shows 35,000 to 55,000 distinct CDR3 sequences, with roughly 13% occurring only once. V shed 0 bases and J shed 4 bases, with 6 bases lying between them. Germline CDR1 reads SGHRS; CDR2 reads YFSETQ. This CDR3 has 13 amino acids. Time point noted: sample taken at primary tumor resection. J is TRBJ2-3 and V is TRBV5-1; D may be TRBD2 (5 bases). This receptor was obtained from a male donor with early-stage non-small cell lung cancer. Sample: PBMCs, taken at surgery. The DNA of the CDR3 is TGCGCCAGCAGCTTGGAGGGAGCAGATACGCAGTATTTT. It translates to CASSLEGADTQYF.